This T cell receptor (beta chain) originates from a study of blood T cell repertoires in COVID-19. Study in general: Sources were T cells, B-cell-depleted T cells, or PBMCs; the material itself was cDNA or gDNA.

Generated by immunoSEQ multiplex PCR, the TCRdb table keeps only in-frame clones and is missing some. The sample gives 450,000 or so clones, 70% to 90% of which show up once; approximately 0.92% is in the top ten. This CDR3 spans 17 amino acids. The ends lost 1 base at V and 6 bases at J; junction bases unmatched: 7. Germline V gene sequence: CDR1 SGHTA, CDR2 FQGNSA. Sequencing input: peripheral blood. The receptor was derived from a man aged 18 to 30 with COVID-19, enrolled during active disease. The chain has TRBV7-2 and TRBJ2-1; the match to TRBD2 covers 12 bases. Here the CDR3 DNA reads TGTGCCAGCAGCTTAGGAGCTAGCGGGGGGGCCTTCAATGAGCAGTTCTTC. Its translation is CASSLGASGGAFNEQFF.